The 5 T cell receptor beta chains below come from one sample, sequenced in a study of PD-1 blockade in mismatch repair-deficient tumors. Sequencing used immunoSEQ multiplex PCR; TCRdb keeps in-frame clones, though not all of them. The sample yields some 120,000 clones, approximately 86% seen once. The sequences come from peripheral blood, collected 44 weeks after starting pembrolizumab. Receptors originate from an adult with mismatch repair-deficient cancer.

This rearrangement joins TRBV4-1 to TRBJ2-1, with 12 bases aligning to TRBD2. The J segment lost 4 bases and the V segment lost 2 bases, leaving 3 bases of the junction unmatched. The germline gives CDR1 MGHRA, CDR2 YSYEKL. The CDR3 loop spans 16 amino acids. The CDR3 sequence: CASSQPGLAGYNEQFF. CDR3 nucleotide sequence: TGCGCCAGCAGCCAACCGGGACTAGCGGGTTACAATGAGCAGTTCTTC.

Comment on this clone: The same CDR3 can be traced to other DNA sequences in this sample. The V and J genes are TRBV4-3 and TRBJ2-3, with 13 bases that match TRBD2. This CDR3 has 16 amino acids. V shed 1 base, J shed 4 bases, and the junction held 2 bases outside the gene matches. Germline loops: CDR1 LGHNA, CDR2 YSLEER. CDR3 nucleotide sequence: TGCGCCAGCAGCCAAGGGACTAGCGGGAGTGCAGATACGCAGTATTTT. Translation gives CASSQGTSGSADTQYF.

The rearrangement joins TRBV14 to TRBJ2-5, with 7 bases that match TRBD2. CDR3 length: 15 residues. J was trimmed by 5 bases and V by 1 base; bases with no gene match: 7. Germline values: CDR1 SGHDN, CDR2 FVKESK. CDR3: CASSQVFQLAETQYF. The DNA of the CDR3 is TGTGCCAGCAGCCAAGTCTTTCAACTAGCGGAGACCCAGTACTTC.

The chain recombines TRBV5-1 with TRBJ2-7; possibly TRBD2 for D (5 bases). The CDR3 loop spans 15 amino acids. Germline V gene data show CDR1 as SGHRS and CDR2 as YFSETQ. V lost 0 bases and J 4 bases, leaving 14 bases between the germline ends. In DNA, the CDR3 is TGCGCCAGCAGCTTGGGAGGGTCCGCTACATACGAGCAGTACTTC. This codes for CASSLGGSATYEQYF.

This chain uses TRBV7-2 with TRBJ2-5; D may correspond to TRBD1 or TRBD2 (5 bases each). This CDR3 has 14 residues. Per germline, CDR1 SGHTA and CDR2 FQGNSA. V was clipped by 5 bases and J by 4 bases, with 14 bases between them. Here the CDR3 reads CASSLVLGRETQYF. CDR3 sequence (DNA): TGTGCCAGCAGCCTCGTCCTGGGACGAGAGACCCAGTACTTC. Full variable domain (remainder filled in from reference TRBV7-2 and TRBJ2-5): GAGVSQSPSNKVTEKGKDVELRCDPISGHTALYWYRQSLGQGLEFLIYFQGNSAPDKSGLPSDRFSAERTGGSVSTLTIQRTQQEDSAVYLCASSLVLGRETQYFGPGTRLLVL.